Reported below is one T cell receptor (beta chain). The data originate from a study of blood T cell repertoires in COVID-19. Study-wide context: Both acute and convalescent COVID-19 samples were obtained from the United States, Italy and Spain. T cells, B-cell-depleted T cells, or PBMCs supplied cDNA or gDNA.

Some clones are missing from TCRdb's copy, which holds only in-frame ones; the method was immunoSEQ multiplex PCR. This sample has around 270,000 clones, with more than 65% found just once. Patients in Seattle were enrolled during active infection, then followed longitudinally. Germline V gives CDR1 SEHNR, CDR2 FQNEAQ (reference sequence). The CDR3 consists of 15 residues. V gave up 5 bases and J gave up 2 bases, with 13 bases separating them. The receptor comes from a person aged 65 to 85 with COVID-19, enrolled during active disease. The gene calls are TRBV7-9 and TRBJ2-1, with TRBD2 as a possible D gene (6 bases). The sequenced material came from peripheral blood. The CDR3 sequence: CASSGTGLPYNEQFF. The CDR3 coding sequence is TGTGCCAGCAGCGGGACGGGACTTCCCTACAATGAGCAGTTCTTC.